This T cell receptor (beta chain) was captured in a study of T cell repertoires in cytomegalovirus infection. One entry per CDR3 protein, called by TCRdb with MiXCR from the reads. The repertoire holds some 300,000 distinct CDR3 sequences, with roughly 16% as singletons. There are many counts of this clonotype. The germline V gene encodes CDR1 MDHEN and CDR2 SYDVKM. Trimming pared 3 bases from V and 2 bases from J, leaving 13 bases between. The CDR3 extends over 15 amino acids. This receptor was taken from a human donor in good health (CMV status not recorded). Some clones in this sample may be carry-over from other donors' samples. The source material was PBMCs. The rearrangement uses TRBV28 and TRBJ1-2; a weak D match, TRBD1 (6 bases). The CDR3 sequence is CASSFLDRKNYGYTF. The CDR3 DNA is TGTGCCAGCAGTTTCCTCGACAGGAAGAACTATGGCTACACCTTC.